This T cell receptor (beta chain) appears in the sequencing data of a study of blood T cell repertoires in COVID-19. The CDR3 is 14 residues long. Germline assignment: CDR1 SGHRS and CDR2 YFSETQ. V was cut by 4 bases and J by 0 bases, with 7 bases left in between. Methods used by the authors: Using reference gene primer amplification, nucleated cell counts were estimated. Produced via immunoSEQ multiplex PCR; TCRdb's table is partial and in-frame only. For V, J and clone size, that table is used; D and trimming come from the DNA. This table holds some 65,000 clones, 90% to 95% found once. This receptor was obtained from a man aged 65 to 79 with active COVID-19. Sequenced material: peripheral blood. This sequence joins TRBV5-1 and TRBJ1-4; unclear D gene. CDR3 DNA sequence: TGCGCCAGCAGCCGAGATGCAACTAATGAAAAACTGTTTTTT. Encoded protein: CASSRDATNEKLFF.